This T cell receptor beta chain was sequenced during a study of blood T cell repertoires in COVID-19. For the study at large: From the United States, Italy and Spain came samples of acute and convalescent COVID-19. T cells, B-cell-depleted T cells, or PBMCs provided the cDNA or gDNA that served as material.

Per the study methods: Reference gene primer amplification gave nucleated cell count estimates. Libraries were prepared by immunoSEQ multiplex PCR; TCRdb keeps only in-frame clonotypes and omits some of them. V, J and clone size were drawn from that table, and D and trimming were deduced from the DNA. The data show approximately 260,000 clones, about 88% seen once. This CDR3 contains 16 residues. The V gene lost 0 bases and the J gene lost 7 bases, with 16 bases spanning the gap. Looked up from germline, CDR1 is LNHNV and CDR2 is YYDKDF (reference sequence). Material: peripheral blood. This TCR was recovered from a young man with active or convalescent COVID-19. The rearrangement links TRBV15 to TRBJ2-1; maybe TRBD1 (6 bases). The CDR3 coding sequence is TGTGCCACCAGCAGAGATGGGGAACAGGGTTGGAATGAGCAGTTCTTC. Translating gives CATSRDGEQGWNEQFF. The full variable domain, rest sourced from reference TRBV15 and TRBJ2-1, is DAMVIQNPRYQVTQFGKPVTLSCSQTLNHNVMYWYQQKSSQAPKLLFHYYDKDFNNEADTPDNFQSRRPNTSFCFLDIRSPGLGDTAMYLCATSRDGEQGWNEQFFGPGTRLTVL.